The 27 T cell receptor beta chains listed next were all sequenced from one sample in a study of low-dose radiotherapy and immunotherapy resistance in tumors (dated 2022 in TCRdb). Sequenced using an Illumina HiSeq 2500. First-strand cDNA was synthesized using Superscript III and a set of TRAV- and TRBV-specific primers, so that both TCRalpha and TCRbeta chains were covered. TCRs were amplified with Phusion for 15 to 20 PCR cycles, with a constant-region primer paired with the adapter attached to the V primers. Through fastp at Q25 and MiXCR, TCRdb rebuilt clones from the public reads, retaining in-frame beta chains. Here each entry gathers all rows of one CDR3 protein and keeps the most common genes and DNA. The sample table lists 35,000 to 50,000 distinct CDR3 sequences, 30% to 35% of them with a count of one. Around 3.9% of the sample is in the top ten clones. This specimen's time point label, per the study, means: before trial treatment.

The sample consisted of PBMCs, taken before treatment. The source is a male donor with gallbladder cancer.

There are many counts of this clonotype. Written as DNA, the CDR3 is TGTGCCAGCAGTGAAATGGCTTATGGAAACACCATATATTTT. This translates into CASSEMAYGNTIYF. This sequence joins TRBV6-1 and TRBJ1-3; D is ambiguous. There are 14 residues in the CDR3. Looked up from germline, CDR1 is MNHNS and CDR2 is SASEGT. V lost 2 bases, J lost 3 bases, and 8 bases lay in between.

This clonotype was observed at least ten times. The gene calls are TRBV10-3 and TRBJ2-7; tentative D call: TRBD2 (7 bases). This CDR3 has 15 residues. The germline V and J ends were trimmed by 0 bases and 6 bases, with 15 bases remaining between them. CDR1 and CDR2 from the germline V gene are ENHRY and SYGVKD. As DNA, the CDR3 is TGTGCCATCAGTGAGTCTGTGGGGGGGCGTTCCGAGCAGTACTTC. Its translation is CAISESVGGRSEQYF.

There are many counts of this clonotype. J is TRBJ1-1 and V is TRBV5-1; D is unresolved. This CDR3 is built from 11 residues. Looked up from germline, CDR1 is SGHRS and CDR2 is YFSETQ. V was trimmed by 7 bases and J by 1 base, leaving 5 bases between them. CDR3 in amino acids: CASAGNTEAFF. The CDR3 bases are TGCGCCAGCGCGGGGAACACTGAAGCTTTCTTT.

V usage is TRBV9 and J usage is TRBJ2-7, with no clear D. Germline V gene lookup returns CDR1 SGDLS and CDR2 YYNGEE. This CDR3 has 16 residues. Deletions cut 4 bases from V and 7 bases from J, with 24 bases between. The CDR3 DNA follows: TGTGCCAGCAGCTTGGCCGGCGGTCTGGCCTACAATGAGCAGTACTTC. Amino acids: CASSLAGGLAYNEQYF.

The CDR3 DNA sequence: TGTGCCAGCAGTTCCGACAGGGGACAATACTACAATGAGCAGTTCTTC. This codes for CASSSDRGQYYNEQFF. V and J are TRBV28 and TRBJ2-1, with 8 bases fitting TRBD1. Germline V gene sequence: CDR1 MDHEN, CDR2 SYDVKM. The CDR3 covers 16 residues. Trimming cost V 4 bases and J 3 bases; bases outside gene matches: 8.

In the case of this clonotype: A far larger clone is just one base off, so this is likely a read error. The genes are TRBV4-1 and TRBJ2-1; TRBD2 is a possible D gene (6 bases). The V gene lost 4 bases and the J gene lost 13 bases, with 23 bases spanning the gap. This CDR3 is built from 15 residues. The germline V gene has CDR1 MGHRA and CDR2 YSYEKL. CDR3 in amino acids: CASSLRLGGDGTQFF. The CDR3 DNA reads TGCGCCAGCAGCCTCAGACTAGGCGGGGACGGGACCCAGTTCTTC.

The chain has TRBV5-1 and TRBJ1-2; a weak D match, TRBD1 (6 bases). The CDR3 has 13 residues. Trimming removed 0 bases from V and 5 bases from J, with 8 bases in between. CDR1 is SGHRS and CDR2 is YFSETQ in the germline V gene. CDR3 sequence: CASSLEGVYGYTF. CDR3 nucleotide sequence: TGCGCCAGCAGCTTGGAGGGGGTGTATGGCTACACCTTC.

The rearrangement uses TRBV27 and TRBJ1-2; D might be TRBD1 (5 bases). Trimming left V 11 bases short and J 4 bases short, with 17 bases between. Germline CDR1 MNHEY, CDR2 SMNVEV (reference sequence). The CDR3 is 13 amino acids. The CDR3 nucleotides are TGTGCCTCTCACCCGGGGGGTGGCTATGGCTACACCTTC. It translates to CASHPGGGYGYTF.

This clonotype has a count of ten or more. The gene calls are TRBV20-1 and TRBJ2-1; D may be TRBD1 (6 bases). The V gene's germline CDR1 is DFQATT and CDR2 SNEGSKA (reference sequence). The CDR3 spans 15 residues. V lost 0 bases, J lost 2 bases, and 11 bases lay in between. In DNA form, the CDR3 reads TGCAGTGCTAGAGATCTCGGGACACCCTACAATGAGCAGTTCTTC. Its protein product is CSARDLGTPYNEQFF.

The genes are TRBV11-2 and TRBJ1-2, with D unresolved. The germline V gene encodes CDR1 SGHAT and CDR2 FQNNGV. The CDR3 has 14 residues. The V gene lost 0 bases and the J gene lost 6 bases, with 11 bases spanning the gap. CDR3 nucleotides: TGTGCCAGCAGCTTAGAAGCAGTTTCGGATGGCTACACCTTC. It is translated as CASSLEAVSDGYTF.

This clonotype was picked up many times. The CDR3 DNA reads as TGCGCCAGCAGCTTGTCGGGACTAGCGGGACGGCGGGATACGCAGTATTTT. Its translation is CASSLSGLAGRRDTQYF. This chain joins TRBV5-1 and TRBJ2-3, with 13 bases matching TRBD2. The CDR3 covers 17 residues. V was pared by 1 base and J by 6 bases, with 8 bases of the junction left unmatched. Germline V lookup: CDR1 SGHRS, CDR2 YFSETQ.

This clonotype was counted many times. The chain has TRBV20-1 and TRBJ2-1, with 8 nucleotides matching TRBD2. V shed 0 bases and J 3 bases; nucleotides not matched to a gene: 7. CDR1 and CDR2 from the germline V gene are DFQATT and SNEGSKA (reference sequence). The length of the CDR3 is 16 residues. The DNA for the CDR3 is TGCAGTGCTAGAGATCTCGAGCGGGAGAACTACAATGAGCAGTTCTTC. Its protein is CSARDLERENYNEQFF.

This clonotype was observed at least ten times. V gene TRBV24-1 combines with J gene TRBJ2-5, with TRBD1 as a possible D gene (6 bases). The V gene lost 4 bases and the J gene lost 3 bases, with 20 bases spanning the gap. The CDR3 sequence is 17 residues long. Germline V gives CDR1 KGHDR, CDR2 SFDVKD. The CDR3 loop is CATSDLGGNRGKETQYF. The CDR3 DNA follows: TGTGCCACCAGTGACTTGGGTGGAAATAGGGGGAAAGAGACCCAGTACTTC.

This clonotype was seen ten or more times. The rearrangement uses TRBV19 and TRBJ1-5; D is possibly TRBD1 (5 bases). The CDR3 has 12 residues. Germline V gene sequence: CDR1 LNHDA, CDR2 SQIVND (reference sequence). V lost 8 bases and J 6 bases, leaving 11 bases between the germline ends. The CDR3 region is CASSGIGQPQHF. The CDR3 DNA sequence: TGTGCCAGTTCAGGGATCGGTCAGCCCCAGCATTTT.

The table lists this clonotype with a few counts. V gene TRBV5-1 combines with J gene TRBJ2-1, with D perhaps matching TRBD1 (6 bases). CDR1 and CDR2 (germline): SGHRS, YFSETQ. The CDR3 covers 15 residues. Trimming shortened V by 1 base and J by 7 bases, and 15 bases separated the two germline ends. CDR3: CASSLNAGANNEQFF. DNA for the CDR3: TGCGCCAGCAGCTTGAACGCAGGGGCGAATAATGAGCAGTTCTTC.

This clonotype appeared many times. The chain links TRBV27 to TRBJ2-7; a possible D gene is TRBD1 (6 bases). The CDR3 is 13 residues long. From germline, CDR1 is MNHEY and CDR2 SMNVEV (reference sequence). The V gene lost 2 bases and the J gene lost 3 bases, with 8 bases spanning the gap. The CDR3 loop is CASSLRGNYEQYF. In nucleotides, the CDR3 is TGTGCCAGCAGTTTAAGGGGGAACTACGAGCAGTACTTC.

This clonotype was picked up many times. The J gene is TRBJ1-1, the V gene TRBV25-1; 9 nucleotides align to TRBD1. The CDR3 length is 15 residues. J lost 6 bases, V lost 4 bases, and 9 bases had no gene match. Germline V lookup: CDR1 MGHDK, CDR2 SYGVNS. The CDR3 loop reads CASSVWGTGLAEAFF. The CDR3 nucleotides read TGTGCCAGCAGTGTTTGGGGGACAGGGCTGGCTGAAGCTTTCTTT.

This clonotype has just one count. This likely came from a read error, as a far larger clone is one base away. The rearrangement uses TRBV5-6 and TRBJ2-1; TRBD1 agrees at 8 bases. The ends lost 0 bases at V and 10 bases at J; junction bases unmatched: 6. The CDR3 contains 14 residues. Germline loops: CDR1 SGHDT, CDR2 YYEEEE. The CDR3 DNA sequence: TGTGCCAGCAGCTTGGGACAGGGGATCTACGAGCAGTTCTTC. This sequence encodes CASSLGQGIYEQFF.

This clonotype occurred many times. The chain carries TRBV12-3 or TRBV12-4 and TRBJ1-6, with D perhaps matching TRBD1 (5 bases). The CDR3 extends over 16 amino acids. V was trimmed by 1 base and J by 10 bases, leaving 17 bases between them. The CDR3 protein is CASSLGGAGVNSPLHF. In DNA form, the CDR3 reads TGTGCCAGCAGTTTAGGAGGAGCGGGGGTAAACTCACCCCTCCACTTT.

This chain joins TRBV2 and TRBJ2-3; no clear D gene. CDR3 size: 16 residues. V was trimmed by 2 bases and J by 4 bases, leaving 16 bases between them. In germline, CDR1 is SNHLY, CDR2 FYNNEI. The CDR3 protein is CASSERPPNGADTQYF. The CDR3 DNA follows: TGTGCCAGCAGTGAAAGGCCCCCCAATGGTGCAGATACGCAGTATTTT.

This clonotype was detected ten times or more. The J gene is TRBJ2-7, the V gene TRBV5-1; 7 nucleotides align to TRBD1. The trim removed 0 bases at V and 0 bases at J, leaving 9 bases unmatched. Germline V gives CDR1 SGHRS, CDR2 YFSETQ. The CDR3 sequence is 17 residues long. The DNA of the CDR3 is TGCGCCAGCAGCTTGGCCCGACAGGGTTCCCCCTCCTACGAGCAGTACTTC. It yields the protein CASSLARQGSPSYEQYF.

This clonotype was seen repeatedly, ten times or more. The rearrangement joins TRBV20-1 to TRBJ2-7; D not resolved. Per the germline V gene, CDR1 is DFQATT and CDR2 is SNEGSKA (reference sequence). Trimming removed 1 base from V and 0 bases from J, with 16 bases in between. The CDR3 is 16 residues long. CDR3 sequence (DNA): TGCAGTGCTAGAGGGCTCTCGACCTACGCCTCCTACGAGCAGTACTTC. Protein product: CSARGLSTYASYEQYF.

The table lists this clonotype with many counts. V and J are TRBV12-3 or TRBV12-4 and TRBJ2-7, with 7 bases fitting TRBD2. The CDR3 extends over 18 amino acids. V lost 3 bases to trimming and J lost 1 base; unmatched junction nucleotides: 15. This chain's CDR3 is CASSFRGSSGARSYEQYF. For the CDR3, the DNA is TGTGCCAGCAGTTTTCGGGGATCCAGCGGGGCGAGATCCTACGAGCAGTACTTC.

At least ten counts were recorded for this clonotype. The chain uses TRBV19 and TRBJ2-1, with D possibly being TRBD2 (6 bases). CDR1 is LNHDA, CDR2 SQIVND, per germline (reference sequence). The CDR3 has 16 amino acids. The V gene lost 3 bases and the J gene lost 4 bases, with 16 bases spanning the gap. The CDR3 DNA sequence: TGTGCCAGTAGTATGGGGATGGCGGGACGGTACAATGAGCAGTTCTTC. Residues: CASSMGMAGRYNEQFF.

As to this clonotype: Germline and junction disagree at one end, which may indicate a read error. This chain connects TRBV6-2 or TRBV6-3 to TRBJ2-7, with 10 positions matching TRBD1. This CDR3 contains 14 residues. Germline V gives CDR1 MNHEY, CDR2 SVGEGT. This CDR3 is CAGRRTGGVYEQYF. CDR3 nucleotides: TGTGCCGGCAGACGGACAGGGGGGGTTTACGAGCAGTACTTC.

V usage is TRBV28 and J usage is TRBJ1-4; no definite D call. V lost 6 bases and J 1 base, leaving 6 bases between the germline ends. Germline CDR1 MDHEN, CDR2 SYDVKM. The CDR3 totals 13 residues. The DNA for the CDR3 is TGTGCCAGCAGGGGAATAACTAATGAAAAACTGTTTTTT. The encoded protein is CASRGITNEKLFF.

A few counts support this clonotype. The V call is TRBV5-4, the J call TRBJ2-5; D unresolved. CDR1 and CDR2 (germline): SGHNT, YYREEE (reference sequence). The CDR3 loop spans 14 amino acids. V was clipped by 1 base and J by 0 bases, with 7 bases between them. Here the CDR3 reads CASSLRRNQETQYF. In DNA, the CDR3 is TGTGCCAGCAGCTTGCGCAGGAACCAAGAGACCCAGTACTTC.